Sequencing of this TCR beta chain was carried out in a study of lymphopenia after photon versus proton radiotherapy. Study-level points and caveats: Post-nadir diversity loss with photons came from oligoclonal expansion, particularly CD8+ Temra cells. Larger post-nadir TCR diversity loss correlated inversely with survival in deceased patients. Photon-treated patients lost naive T cells and TCR diversity; proton-treated stayed stable.

Assay: immunoSEQ multiplex PCR; the TCRdb copy retains only in-frame clones and omits some. The sample contains 25,000 to 35,000 clones, almost 90% of which appear only once. With regard to this clone: The antigen is unknown.

CDR3 length: 16 residues. CDR1 is SGDLS and CDR2 is YYNGEE in the germline V gene. V lost 0 bases to trimming and J lost 0 bases, with 12 bases between them. The TCR comes from a woman in her fifties or sixties with pancreatic cancer. The chain uses TRBV9 and TRBJ1-1; possible D gene TRBD1, 5 bases. This material consisted of peripheral blood, taken from a patient treated with photon-based radiotherapy. CDR3 sequence (DNA): TGTGCCAGCAGCGTAGGGGGGAACAACATGAACACTGAAGCTTTCTTT. This encodes CASSVGGNNMNTEAFF.